A single sample is the source of the 5 T cell receptor beta chains below, sequenced in a study of cytomegalovirus exposure and HLA in healthy donors. The PCR employed 60 Vbeta primers together with 13 Jbeta primers. Data came from immunoSEQ multiplex PCR; TCRdb stores just in-frame clones and leaves some out. The sample comprises around 220,000 clones, over 75% of which are singletons, and roughly 1.9% rests with the top ten. The sample comprised PBMCs. These receptors originate from a man in his late teens or twenties in good health and CMV-seronegative.

In DNA, the CDR3 is TGTGCCAGTAGTGCGGACAGGGGACGAGATGGCTACACCTTC. This sequence encodes CASSADRGRDGYTF. The chain employs TRBV19 and TRBJ1-2; 9 bases fit TRBD1. Germline values: CDR1 LNHDA, CDR2 SQIVND (reference sequence). Trimming at V came to 5 bases and at J to 6 bases, leaving 7 bases not matched to a gene. The CDR3 runs 14 residues. Variable domain in full (rest from reference TRBV19 and TRBJ1-2): DGGITQSPKYLFRKEGQNVTLSCEQNLNHDAMYWYRQDPGQGLRLIYYSQIVNDFQKGDIAEGYSVSREKKESFPLTVTSAQKNPTAFYLCASSADRGRDGYTFGSGTRLTVV.

The J gene is TRBJ1-5, the V gene TRBV6-5, with D tentatively TRBD1 (5 bases). V lost 6 bases and J 5 bases, leaving 11 bases between the germline ends. The length of the CDR3 is 13 residues. Per the germline V gene, CDR1 is MNHEY and CDR2 is SVGAGI. CDR3: CASSPIGDQPQHF. CDR3 in DNA: TGTGCCAGCAGCCCCATAGGGGATCAGCCCCAGCATTTT.

This clone turned up a few times. At one boundary the junction diverges from the germline segment, which might be a read error. The J gene is TRBJ1-4, the V gene TRBV7-9; D call uncertain. The CDR3 length is 15 residues. CDR1 and CDR2 (germline): SEHNR, FQNEAQ (reference sequence). CDR3 sequence: CSSSLLSGQNEKLFF. CDR3 coding DNA: TGTTCCAGCAGCTTATTAAGCGGTCAAAATGAAAAACTGTTTTTT.

This clone turned up a few times. This specimen includes other DNA sequences encoding the same CDR3. V gene TRBV11-1 combines with J gene TRBJ1-1; a possible D gene is TRBD1 (5 bases). V lost 0 bases and J 5 bases, leaving 10 bases between the germline ends. This CDR3 has 14 amino acids. The germline V gene has CDR1 SGHAT and CDR2 FQDESV (reference sequence). CDR3 amino acids: CASSLAGARTEAFF. DNA of the CDR3: TGTGCCAGCAGCTTAGCAGGGGCAAGGACTGAAGCTTTCTTT.

This chain links TRBV5-1 with TRBJ1-1; D might be TRBD1 (5 bases). V gave up 6 bases and J gave up 4 bases, with 16 bases separating them. In germline, CDR1 is SGHRS, CDR2 YFSETQ. The CDR3 is 14 amino acids. CDR3 sequence: CASKVPGSGTEAFF. The CDR3 bases are TGCGCCAGCAAGGTCCCAGGGTCGGGCACTGAAGCTTTCTTT. Variable domain in full (rest from reference TRBV5-1 and TRBJ1-1): KAGVTQTPRYLIKTRGQQVTLSCSPISGHRSVSWYQQTPGQGLQFLFEYFSETQRNKGNFPGRFSGRQFSNSRSEMNVSTLELGDSALYLCASKVPGSGTEAFFGQGTRLTVV.